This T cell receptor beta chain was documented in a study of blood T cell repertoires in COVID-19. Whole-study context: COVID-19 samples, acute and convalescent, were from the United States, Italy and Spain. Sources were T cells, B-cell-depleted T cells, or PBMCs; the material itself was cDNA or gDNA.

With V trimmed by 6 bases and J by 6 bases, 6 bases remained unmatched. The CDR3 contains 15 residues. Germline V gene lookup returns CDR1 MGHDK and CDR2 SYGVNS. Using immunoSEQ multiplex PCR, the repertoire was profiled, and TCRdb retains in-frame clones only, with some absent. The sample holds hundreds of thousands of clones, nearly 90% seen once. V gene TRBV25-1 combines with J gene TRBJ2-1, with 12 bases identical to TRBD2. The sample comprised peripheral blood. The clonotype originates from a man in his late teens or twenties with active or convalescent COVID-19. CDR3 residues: CASSLGTSGLNEQFF. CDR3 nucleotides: TGTGCCAGCAGCCTCGGGACTAGCGGGCTCAATGAGCAGTTCTTC.